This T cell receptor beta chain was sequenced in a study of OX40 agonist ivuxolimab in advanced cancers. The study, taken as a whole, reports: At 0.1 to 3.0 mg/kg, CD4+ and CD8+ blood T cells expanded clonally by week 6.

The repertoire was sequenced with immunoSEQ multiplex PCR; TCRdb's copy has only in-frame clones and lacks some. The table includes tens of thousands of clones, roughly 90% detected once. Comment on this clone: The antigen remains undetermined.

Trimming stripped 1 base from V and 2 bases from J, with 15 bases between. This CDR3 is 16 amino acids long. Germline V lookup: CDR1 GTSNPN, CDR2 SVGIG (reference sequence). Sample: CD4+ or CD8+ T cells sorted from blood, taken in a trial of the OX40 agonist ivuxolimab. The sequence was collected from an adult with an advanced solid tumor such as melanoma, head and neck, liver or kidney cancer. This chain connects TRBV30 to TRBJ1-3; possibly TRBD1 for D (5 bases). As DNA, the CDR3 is TGTGCCTGGAGTGCCCAGGGCAGGGATCCTGGAAACACCATATATTTT. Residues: CAWSAQGRDPGNTIYF. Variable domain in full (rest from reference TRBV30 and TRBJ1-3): SQTIHQWPATLVQPVGSPLSLECTVEGTSNPNLYWYRQAAGRGLQLLFYSVGIGQISSEVPQNLSASRPQDRQFILSSKKLLLSDSGFYLCAWSAQGRDPGNTIYFGEGSWLTVV.